Presented here are 11 T cell receptor beta chains from one specimen sequenced in a study of beta chain features in type 1 diabetes. Findings and caveats of the study: Shortening of TCRB CDR3s, moderate but significant, appeared in all four CD4+ subsets of Type 1 diabetes patients.

These receptors lack a known antigen. Sequenced material consisted of expressed TCRB transcripts (all of the isolated RNA was reverse transcribed). Repertoires were generated with immunoSEQ multiplex PCR, while TCRdb's copy carries only in-frame clones and drops some. The table includes nearly 700,000 clones, roughly 13% detected once. Sequencing was performed on naive CD4+ T cells from blood. The receptors stem from a young man with type 1 diabetes.

This clone was counted between two and nine times. Other DNA sequences within the sample encode an identical CDR3. The gene calls are TRBV30 and TRBJ1-5; no clear D gene. In germline, CDR1 is GTSNPN, CDR2 SVGIG (reference sequence). This CDR3 region has 13 residues. The V end lost 2 bases, the J end lost 1 base, and 6 bases lay between the germline ends. CDR3 sequence: CAWSYDSNQPQHF. CDR3 in DNA: TGTGCCTGGAGTTATGACAGCAATCAGCCCCAGCATTTT.

This clone has a handful of counts. This chain uses TRBV7-8 with TRBJ1-4; 7 bases line up with TRBD1. Per the germline V gene, CDR1 is SGHVS and CDR2 is FQNEAQ. The CDR3 has 15 residues. Trimming cost V 5 bases and J 7 bases; bases outside gene matches: 10. This CDR3 reads CASSRPRTGGEKLFF. CDR3 nucleotides: TGTGCCAGCAGCAGACCACGGACAGGCGGTGAAAAACTGTTTTTT.

This clone was found a few times. The chain's CDR3 is CASSLGAWYNQPQHF. CDR3 coding DNA: TGTGCCAGCAGCTTAGGAGCTTGGTACAATCAGCCCCAGCATTTT. The chain joins TRBV7-2 to TRBJ1-5; D remains unclear. There are 15 residues in the CDR3. Germline-derived CDR1 and CDR2 are SGHTA and FQGNSA. The V and J ends lost 1 base and 3 bases respectively, with 10 bases between them.

The chain carries TRBV4-1 and TRBJ2-3; TRBD2 matches at 8 bases. The CDR3 has 16 residues. Germline assignment: CDR1 MGHRA and CDR2 YSYEKL. V gave up 3 bases and J gave up 1 base; unmatched junction bases: 6. CDR3 DNA: TGCGCCAGCAGCCACCCCGGGGGGGGAGGCACAGATACGCAGTATTTT. It specifies CASSHPGGGGTDTQYF.

V usage is TRBV10-3 and J usage is TRBJ1-2; the match to TRBD1 covers 9 bases. CDR3 length: 13 residues. Per the germline V gene, CDR1 is ENHRY and CDR2 is SYGVKD. V shed 7 bases, J shed 6 bases, and the junction held 6 bases outside the gene matches. The CDR3 spells CAITWTGEHGYTF. The CDR3 bases are TGTGCCATCACTTGGACAGGGGAGCATGGCTACACCTTC.

This clone is a singleton in its sample. The chain uses TRBV20-1 and TRBJ2-5; 8 nucleotides agree with TRBD1. Trimming removed 5 bases from V and 5 bases from J; junction bases left unmatched: 1. In germline, CDR1 is DFQATT, CDR2 SNEGSKA (reference sequence). The CDR3 is 11 amino acids. The chain's CDR3 is CSAHRGETQYF. CDR3 nucleotides: TGCAGTGCTCACAGGGGGGAGACCCAGTACTTC.

Written as DNA, the CDR3 is TGTGCCAGCAGTGACCCGTCTCCCCAAGAGACCCAGTACTTC. Translation: CASSDPSPQETQYF. The gene calls are TRBV25-1 and TRBJ2-5; the D is unclear. V lost 3 bases and J lost 1, with 9 bases in between. The CDR3 is 14 residues long. Germline values: CDR1 MGHDK, CDR2 SYGVNS.

This clone turned up a few times. The identical CDR3 is also encoded by other nucleotide sequences in the sample. The CDR3 DNA follows: TGCGCCAGCAGCTTGCGGGACACTGAAGCTTTCTTT. Its translation is CASSLRDTEAFF. The chain combines TRBV5-1 with TRBJ1-1; D ambiguous. Germline CDR1 and CDR2: SGHRS and YFSETQ. The CDR3 is made up of 12 amino acids. V lost 1 base and J lost 3, with 4 bases in between.

The rearrangement uses TRBV7-2 and TRBJ2-3; TRBD2 aligns across 12 bases. This CDR3 is 17 amino acids long. With 5 bases clipped from V and 8 bases from J, the junction kept 14 bases outside the gene matches. Germline CDR1 SGHTA, CDR2 FQGNSA. This chain's CDR3 is CASSPSRLAGGLGTQYF. Written as DNA, the CDR3 is TGTGCCAGCAGCCCCTCGAGGCTAGCGGGGGGGCTAGGTACGCAGTATTTT.

The chain joins TRBV29-1 to TRBJ2-2; weak D call: TRBD1 (5 bases). The V end was cut by 3 bases, the J end by 4 bases, with 9 bases between. The CDR3 is 13 residues long. From germline, CDR1 is SQVTM and CDR2 ANQGSEA. This CDR3 is CSVDAGLTGELFF. For the CDR3, the DNA is TGCAGCGTTGATGCAGGGCTCACCGGGGAGCTGTTTTTT.

V gene TRBV28 combines with J gene TRBJ1-1; D is unresolved. CDR1 MDHEN and CDR2 SYDVKM come from the germline V gene. Trimming removed 2 bases at V and 6 bases at J, with 13 bases between. The CDR3 has 14 residues. The CDR3, as DNA: TGTGCCAGCAGTTTACTTCAGGAGACGGCTGAAGCTTTCTTT. It yields the protein CASSLLQETAEAFF.